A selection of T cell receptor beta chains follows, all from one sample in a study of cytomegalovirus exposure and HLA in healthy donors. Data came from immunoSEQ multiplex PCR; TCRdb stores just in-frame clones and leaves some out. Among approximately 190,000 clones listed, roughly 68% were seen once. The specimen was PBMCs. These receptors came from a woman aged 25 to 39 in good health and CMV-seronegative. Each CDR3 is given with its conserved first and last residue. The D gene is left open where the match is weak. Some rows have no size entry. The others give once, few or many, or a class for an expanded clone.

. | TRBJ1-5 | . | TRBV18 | TGTGCCAGCTCACCCACTGACAACACCCTTGGGAATCAGCCCCAGCATTTT | CASSPTDNTLGNQPQHF
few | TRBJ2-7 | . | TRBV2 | TGTGCCAGCAGTGAAGACGAGACAGTTTACGAGCAGTACTTC | CASSEDETVYEQYF
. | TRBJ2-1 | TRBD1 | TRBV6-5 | TGTGCCAGCAGCTGGACAGGGGACAATGAGCAGTTCTTC | CASSWTGDNEQFF
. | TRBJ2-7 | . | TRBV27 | TGTGCCAGCAGTTCCGGCGGCTACGGGTTTAAGAGGGCCTACGAGCAGTACTTC | CASSSGGYGFKRAYEQYF
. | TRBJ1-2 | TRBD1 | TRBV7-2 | TGTGCCAGCAGCCTTAGGACAGGGCCTAGTGGCTACACCTTC | CASSLRTGPSGYTF
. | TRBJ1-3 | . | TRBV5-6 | TGTGCCAGCAGCATTTGGAGGATCGGGGGAAACACCATATATTTT | CASSIWRIGGNTIYF
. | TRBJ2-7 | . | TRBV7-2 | TGTGCCAGCAGCCCTAGCACATCCTCCTACGAGCAGTACTTC | CASSPSTSSYEQYF
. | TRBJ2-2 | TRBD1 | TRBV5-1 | TGCGCCAGCAGCATGGGACAGGGGTACACCGGGGAGCTGTTTTTT | CASSMGQGYTGELFF
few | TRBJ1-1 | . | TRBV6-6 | TGTGCCAGCAGTTACCGGACAGTCCCTGAAGCTTTCTTT | CASSYRTVPEAFF
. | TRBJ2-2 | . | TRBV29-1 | TGCAGCGTTGAGCGTAAACTGACGAACACCGGGGAGCTGTTTTTT | CSVERKLTNTGELFF
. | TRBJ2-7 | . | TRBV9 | TGTGCCAGCAGTCTCGGGACTTTCTACGAGCAGTACTTC | CASSLGTFYEQYF
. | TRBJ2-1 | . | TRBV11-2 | TGTGCCAGCAGCCCCCGGACAGCTTACAATGAGCAGTTCTTC | CASSPRTAYNEQFF
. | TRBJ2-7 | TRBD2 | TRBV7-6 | TGTGCCAGCAGCTTAGTAGGGGGACTAGCGGGACGCCTCTACGAGCAGTACTTC | CASSLVGGLAGRLYEQYF
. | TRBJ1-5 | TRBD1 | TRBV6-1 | TGTGCCAGCAGTCGCATCAGGGGGCCCAATCAGCCCCAGCATTTT | CASSRIRGPNQPQHF
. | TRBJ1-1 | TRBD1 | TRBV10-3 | TGTGCCATCAGTAGGGACAGCCAGATCGAAGCTTTCTTT | CAISRDSQIEAFF
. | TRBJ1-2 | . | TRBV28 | TGTGCCAGCACCGTCACGGGGGTCTATGGCTACACCTTC | CASTVTGVYGYTF
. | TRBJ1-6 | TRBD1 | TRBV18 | TGTGCCAGCTCAGAGGACAGGGATAATTCACCCCTCCACTTT | CASSEDRDNSPLHF
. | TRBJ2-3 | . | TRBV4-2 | TGTGCCAGCAGCCAAGAAGGAGGAAGAGGCACAGATACGCAGTATTTT | CASSQEGGRGTDTQYF
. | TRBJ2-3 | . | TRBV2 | TGTGCCAGCAGTGAAGGGACTCGCACAGATACGCAGTATTTT | CASSEGTRTDTQYF
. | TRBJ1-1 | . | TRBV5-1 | TGCGCCAGCAGGGTAGGGGCTGGAACTGAAGCTTTCTTT | CASRVGAGTEAFF
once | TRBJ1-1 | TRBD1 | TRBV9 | TGTGCCAGCAGCGGAAGACAGGGAGTATCTGAAGCTTTCTTT | CASSGRQGVSEAFF
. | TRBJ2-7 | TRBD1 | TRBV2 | TGTGCCAGCAGTGGGACAGGGGAGAGCGAGCAGTACTTC | CASSGTGESEQYF
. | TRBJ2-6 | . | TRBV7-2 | TGTGCCAGCAGTTATCCTGGGGCCAACGTCCTGACTTTC | CASSYPGANVLTF
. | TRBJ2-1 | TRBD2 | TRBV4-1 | TGCGCCAGCAGCCAAGGACCGGGACTAGCCTTCAATGAGCAGTTCTTC | CASSQGPGLAFNEQFF
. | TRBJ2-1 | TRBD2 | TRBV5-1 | TGCGCCAGCAGCTTGGGCGGGGGGGACTCCTACAATGAGCAGTTCTTC | CASSLGGGDSYNEQFF
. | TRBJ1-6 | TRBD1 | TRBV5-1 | TGCGCCAGCAGCTCGAATGCAGGGGGTAATTCACCCCTCCACTTT | CASSSNAGGNSPLHF
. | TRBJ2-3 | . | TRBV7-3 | TGTGCCAGCAGCTTTGGAGAGGCAGATACGCAGTATTTT | CASSFGEADTQYF
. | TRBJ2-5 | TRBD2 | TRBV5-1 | TGCGCCAGCAGCTTGGCCCCGGGGGGGCCACGAGAGACCCAGTACTTC | CASSLAPGGPRETQYF
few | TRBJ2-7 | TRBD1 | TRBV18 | TGTGCCAGCTCACCGACAGGGAGAGACGAGCAGTACTTC | CASSPTGRDEQYF
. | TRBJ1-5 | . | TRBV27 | TGTGCCAGCAGTTTATGGGGTGGGCAGGGTCCCCAGCATTTT | CASSLWGGQGPQHF
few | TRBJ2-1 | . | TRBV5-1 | TGCGCCAGCAGCATTGGGGCAAGTGGCAATGAGCAGTTCTTC | CASSIGASGNEQFF
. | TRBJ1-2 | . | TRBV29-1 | TGCAGCGTTGAAGATCGGGCAGGGAGGTATGGCTACACCTTC | CSVEDRAGRYGYTF
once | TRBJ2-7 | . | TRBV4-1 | TGCGCCAGCAGCCAAGATATTCAGGTTGCCTACGAGCAGTACTTC | CASSQDIQVAYEQYF
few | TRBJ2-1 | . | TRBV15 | TGTGCCACCAGCCAAAGCTCCGCACGGCAGTTCTTC | CATSQSSARQFF
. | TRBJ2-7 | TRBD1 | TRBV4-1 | TGCGCCAGCAGCCAGGAGGGACAGGGGGCCTACGAGCAGTACTTC | CASSQEGQGAYEQYF
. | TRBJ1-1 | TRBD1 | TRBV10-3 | TGTGCCATCAGTGAGTCGGCGACCGGGACAGTGGGCGGGGACACTGAAGCTTTCTTT | CAISESATGTVGGDTEAFF